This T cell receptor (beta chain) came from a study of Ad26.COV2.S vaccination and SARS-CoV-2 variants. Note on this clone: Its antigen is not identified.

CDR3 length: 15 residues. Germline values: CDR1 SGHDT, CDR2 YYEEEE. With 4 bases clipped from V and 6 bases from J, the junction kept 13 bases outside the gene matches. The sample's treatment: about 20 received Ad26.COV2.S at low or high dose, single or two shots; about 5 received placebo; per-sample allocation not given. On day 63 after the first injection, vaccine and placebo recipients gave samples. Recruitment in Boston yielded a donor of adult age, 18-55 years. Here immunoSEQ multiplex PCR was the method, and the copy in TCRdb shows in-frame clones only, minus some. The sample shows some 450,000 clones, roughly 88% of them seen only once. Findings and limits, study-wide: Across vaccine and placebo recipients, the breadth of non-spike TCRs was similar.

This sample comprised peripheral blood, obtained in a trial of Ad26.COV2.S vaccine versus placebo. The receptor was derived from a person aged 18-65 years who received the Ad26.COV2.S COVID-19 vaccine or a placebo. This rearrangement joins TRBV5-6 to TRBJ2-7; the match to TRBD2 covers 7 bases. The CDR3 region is CASSPEGGSWSEQYF. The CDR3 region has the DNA TGTGCCAGCAGCCCGGAGGGCGGGAGTTGGTCCGAGCAGTACTTC. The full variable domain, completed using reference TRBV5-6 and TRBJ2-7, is DAGVTQSPTHLIKTRGQQVTLRCSPKSGHDTVSWYQQALGQGPQFIFQYYEEEERQRGNFPDRFSGHQFPNYSSELNVNALLLGDSALYLCASSPEGGSWSEQYFGPGTRLTVT.